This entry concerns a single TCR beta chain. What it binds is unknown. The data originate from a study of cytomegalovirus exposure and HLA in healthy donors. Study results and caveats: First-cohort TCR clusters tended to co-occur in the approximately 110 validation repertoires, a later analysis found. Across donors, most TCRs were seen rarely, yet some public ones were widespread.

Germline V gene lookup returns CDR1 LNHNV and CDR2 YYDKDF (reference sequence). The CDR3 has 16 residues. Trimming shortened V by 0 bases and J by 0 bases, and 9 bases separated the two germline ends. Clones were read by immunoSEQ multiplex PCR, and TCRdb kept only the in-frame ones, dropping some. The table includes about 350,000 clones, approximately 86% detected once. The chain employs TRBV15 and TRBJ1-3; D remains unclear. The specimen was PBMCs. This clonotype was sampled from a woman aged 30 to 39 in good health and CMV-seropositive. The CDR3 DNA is TGTGCCACCAGCAGAGAAATGGTCGGCTCTGGAAACACCATATATTTT. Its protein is CATSREMVGSGNTIYF.